These 18 T cell receptor beta chains were all obtained from the same sample, sequenced in a study of T cells in Graves' hyperthyroidism and ophthalmopathy. Researchers took RNA transcripts and amplified the TCR beta CDR3 regions from them. The TCR CDR3 first-round RT-PCR relied on the HTBI primer set. Each CDR3 protein gets one entry after TCRdb re-called the multiplex PCR reads with MiXCR. The sample has under 800,000 distinct CDR3 sequences, approximately 15% seen once; the top ten hold 10%. Material: blood. The receptors come from a woman younger than 35 with Graves' hyperthyroidism.

This chain links TRBV6-1 with TRBJ1-3, with TRBD1 identical over 8 bases. Germline CDR1 is MNHNS and CDR2 is SASEGT. CDR3 length equals 15 residues. The J segment lost 2 bases and the V segment lost 6 bases, leaving 6 bases of the junction unmatched. The CDR3 is CASSLDRVAGNTIYF. The CDR3 region has the DNA TGTGCCAGCAGCCTGGACAGGGTGGCTGGAAACACCATATATTTT.

This clonotype was detected many times. The rearrangement joins TRBV7-8 to TRBJ2-1, with D perhaps TRBD2 (6 bases). Trimming stripped 5 bases from V and 9 bases from J, with 20 bases between. The germline gives CDR1 SGHVS, CDR2 FQNEAQ. The CDR3 extends over 15 amino acids. This CDR3 reads CASSPRETSFPEQFF. In DNA form, the CDR3 reads TGTGCCAGCAGCCCGCGCGAGACTAGTTTTCCTGAGCAGTTCTTC.

As DNA, the CDR3 is TGTGCCAGCAGTTGGGAGGTCGGAGAGACCCAGTACTTC. As protein: CASSWEVGETQYF. This chain joins TRBV7-3 and TRBJ2-5; TRBD2 might be the D (6 bases). V was pared by 6 bases and J by 4 bases, with 12 bases between. The CDR3 extends over 13 amino acids. CDR1 SGHTA and CDR2 FQGTGA come from the germline V gene.

Ten or more counts support this clonotype. This chain links TRBV18 with TRBJ2-5; TRBD2 agrees at 15 bases. V lost 5 bases to trimming and J lost 5 bases; unmatched junction nucleotides: 9. Germline values: CDR1 KGHSH, CDR2 LQKENI. The CDR3 has 17 amino acids. The CDR3 reads CASSGLAGGTPAETQYF. The CDR3 nucleotides read TGTGCCAGCTCAGGACTAGCGGGAGGGACCCCCGCGGAGACCCAGTACTTC.

This chain uses TRBV2 with TRBJ2-1, with 7 bases matching TRBD1. The CDR3 sequence is 12 residues long. The ends lost 5 bases at V and 15 bases at J; junction bases unmatched: 10. Germline V gene data show CDR1 as SNHLY and CDR2 as FYNNEI. DNA for the CDR3: TGTGCCAGCAGTCCGGGACAGCGGATCTCGTTCTTC. Residues: CASSPGQRISFF.

The rearrangement links TRBV3-1 to TRBJ2-7; D not certain. V lost 2 bases and J lost 0, with 8 bases in between. The CDR3 sequence is 14 residues long. Germline V gene sequence: CDR1 LGHDT, CDR2 YNNKEL (reference sequence). CDR3 protein: CASSQRTASYEQYF. CDR3 DNA: TGTGCCAGCAGCCAAAGGACGGCCTCCTACGAGCAGTACTTC.

This clonotype occurred a few times. Given a much more abundant clone one base away, this may be a read error. The chain joins TRBV2 to TRBJ2-7; 8 bases match TRBD1. J was trimmed by 4 bases and V by 6 bases; bases with no gene match: 5. The CDR3 loop spans 13 amino acids. The germline CDR1 and CDR2 sequences are SNHLY and FYNNEI. Written as DNA, the CDR3 is TGTGCCAGCAGCCGGACAGGGATGTACGAGCAGTACTTC. It encodes CASSRTGMYEQYF.

This clonotype has at least ten counts. The rearrangement links TRBV10-1 to TRBJ2-7, with D possibly being TRBD1 or TRBD2 (6 bases each). CDR1 and CDR2 (germline): WNHNN, SYGVQD (reference sequence). Trimming took 4 bases from V and 7 from J, leaving 14 bases between them. CDR3 length: 13 amino acids. CDR3: CASSAGGLAEQYF. The CDR3 nucleotides read TGCGCCAGCAGTGCCGGGGGCTTAGCGGAGCAGTACTTC.

V gene TRBV20-1 combines with J gene TRBJ2-1, with 9 bases lining up with TRBD2. The germline V gene encodes CDR1 DFQATT and CDR2 SNEGSKA (reference sequence). The CDR3 runs to 16 residues. The V gene end was trimmed by 8 bases and the J gene end by 8 bases; junction bases not matched to a gene: 19. CDR3 region: CSLGGGGGRAGYEQFF. The CDR3 DNA is TGCAGTCTGGGGGGGGGCGGCGGGAGGGCGGGGTATGAGCAGTTCTTC.

V is TRBV10-1 and J is TRBJ2-3; D could derive from TRBD1 or TRBD2 (6 bases each). V was shortened by 2 bases and J by 5 bases, with 14 bases between the two germline ends. This CDR3 contains 15 residues. Germline V gives CDR1 WNHNN, CDR2 SYGVQD (reference sequence). CDR3 sequence (DNA): TGCGCCAGCAGTGAGGGAGGGAAAGGGGGAGATACGCAGTATTTT. It translates to CASSEGGKGGDTQYF.

This clonotype appeared many times. The V call is TRBV11-1, the J call TRBJ2-7; the D gene is possibly TRBD2 (5 bases). The CDR3 length is 15 residues. Trimming removed 5 bases at V and 6 bases at J, with 20 bases between. CDR1 is SGHAT and CDR2 is FQDESV in the germline V gene (reference sequence). The CDR3 loop reads CASSASSGSGSEQYF. CDR3 in DNA: TGTGCCAGCAGCGCTAGCTCGGGGTCGGGAAGCGAGCAGTACTTC.

The rearrangement joins TRBV19 to TRBJ1-5, with TRBD1 identical over 11 bases. From germline, CDR1 is LNHDA and CDR2 SQIVND (reference sequence). Trimming took 3 bases from V and 6 from J; bases not matched to a gene: 4. The CDR3 runs to 15 residues. CDR3 sequence reads: CASSIGDRGSQPQHF. The DNA for the CDR3 is TGTGCCAGTAGTATTGGGGACAGGGGGAGTCAGCCCCAGCATTTT.

This clonotype showed up many times. The chain recombines TRBV20-1 with TRBJ2-7; D unclear. Between the trimmed V and J ends, which lost 4 bases and 3 bases, there was a span of 16 bases. CDR3 length equals 14 residues. Germline assignment: CDR1 DFQATT and CDR2 SNEGSKA (reference sequence). For the CDR3, the DNA is TGCAGTGCTACGCCGATGTCAGTCATCTACGAGCAGTACTTC. Its translation is CSATPMSVIYEQYF.

The chain combines TRBV18 with TRBJ2-7; TRBD2 matches at 7 bases. Trimming at V came to 0 bases and at J to 0 bases, leaving 5 bases not matched to a gene. The CDR3 loop spans 16 amino acids. Germline V gene sequence: CDR1 KGHSH, CDR2 LQKENI. The CDR3 protein is CASSPPLAETSYEQYF. The CDR3 region has the DNA TGTGCCAGCTCACCACCCCTAGCGGAGACCTCCTACGAGCAGTACTTC.

As concerns this clonotype: A read error may explain this, as a much larger clone is one base away. The rearrangement joins TRBV6-1 to TRBJ2-7, with 8 bases matching TRBD2. Per the germline V gene, CDR1 is MNHNS and CDR2 is SASEGT. CDR3 length equals 18 residues. CDR3 sequence reads: CVSSDKPPSGSSSYEQYF. CDR3 nucleotide sequence: TGTGTCAGCAGTGATAAACCCCCTAGCGGGTCTAGCTCCTACGAGCAGTACTTC.

This clonotype was counted many times. CDR3 protein: CASSYGTSNEQYF. DNA of the CDR3: TGTGCCAGCAGCTACGGGACTAGCAACGAGCAGTACTTC. V gene TRBV11-2 combines with J gene TRBJ2-7; 9 bases match TRBD2. J was trimmed by 5 bases and V by 4 bases; bases with no gene match: 3. The germline V gene encodes CDR1 SGHAT and CDR2 FQNNGV. This CDR3 comprises 13 residues.

The table lists this clonotype with many counts. V usage is TRBV20-1 and J usage is TRBJ2-5, with 10 bases that match TRBD2. This CDR3 region has 16 residues. Germline trimming cut 1 base from V and 4 bases from J; bases unmatched to any gene: 9. Germline V gives CDR1 DFQATT, CDR2 SNEGSKA (reference sequence). The CDR3 bases are TGCAGTGCTAGAGGGGCGCTAGCGGGAGATAGAGAGACCCAGTACTTC. This sequence encodes CSARGALAGDRETQYF.

V and J are TRBV20-1 and TRBJ2-3; no definite D call. The CDR3 has 15 amino acids. Germline V gives CDR1 DFQATT, CDR2 SNEGSKA (reference sequence). The CDR3 spells CSALPRPLDTDTQYF. The CDR3 bases are TGCAGCGCCCTCCCGAGGCCTCTAGACACAGATACGCAGTATTTT.